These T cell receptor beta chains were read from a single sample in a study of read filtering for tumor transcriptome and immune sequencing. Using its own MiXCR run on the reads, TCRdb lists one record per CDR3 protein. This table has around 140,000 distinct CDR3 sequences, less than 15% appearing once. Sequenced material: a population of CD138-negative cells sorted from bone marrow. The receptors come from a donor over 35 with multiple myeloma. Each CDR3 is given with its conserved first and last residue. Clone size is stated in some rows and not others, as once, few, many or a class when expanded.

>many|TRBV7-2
CASSFNLRAAEAFF
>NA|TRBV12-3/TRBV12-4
CASSLRRDRADTEAFF
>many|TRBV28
CASIPRGLFTEAFF
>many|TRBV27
CASMLLRGGTEAFF
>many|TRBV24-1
CATRGGSGSGYTF
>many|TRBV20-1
CSAADRSSGSNGELFF
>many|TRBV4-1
CASSDTLAGAYNEQFF
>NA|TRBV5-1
CASSPGGSGIQETQYF
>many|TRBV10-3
CAISPGQGAGLTEAFF
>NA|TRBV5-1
CASSPDRANTEAFF
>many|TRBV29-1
CSVAFESTDTQYF
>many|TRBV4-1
CASSQPVDRLRNTGELFF
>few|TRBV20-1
CGATGLGAETQYF
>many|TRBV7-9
CASSPKAGGFQETQYF
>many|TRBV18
CASSPPGRPSTDTQYF
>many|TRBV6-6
CASRAAGEKTDTQYF
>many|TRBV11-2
CASSSLKGVNEQFF
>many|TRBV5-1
CASSFLAENEQFF
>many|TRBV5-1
CASSSRGLAGGLYNEQFF
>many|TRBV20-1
CSAVLNTEAFF
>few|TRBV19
CASRLQGSRDNEQFF
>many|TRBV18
CASPSYLCCGSYNEQFF
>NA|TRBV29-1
CSVLTSWTPYEQCF
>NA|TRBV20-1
CSATKGTGGMANEQFF
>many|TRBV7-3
CASSTGQGGGTDTQYF
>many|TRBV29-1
CSVQGAKNIQYF
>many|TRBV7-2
CASSLGIRSSGVQPQHF
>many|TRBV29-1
CSVRIPGTEAFF
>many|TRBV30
CAWSWTGGYNEQFF
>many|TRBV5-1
CASSSRPGTGDGNTIYF
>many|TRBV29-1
CSSSGGTLGTDTQYF
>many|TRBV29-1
CSVDPGYTEAFF
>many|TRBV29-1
CSVPTSGSEHF
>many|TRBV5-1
CASSSKDRNTEAFF
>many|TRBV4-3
CASSHGTGSSSEQYF
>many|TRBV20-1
CSGSGSIAAGTDTQYF
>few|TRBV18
CASSPGLANKFINSYEQYF
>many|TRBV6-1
CASRTLAGGLDEQFF
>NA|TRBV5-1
CASSLAADSGNTIYF
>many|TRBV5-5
CASSTTSGGTGELFF
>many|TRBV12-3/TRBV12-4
CASSSSGVAITDTQYF
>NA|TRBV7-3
CASSLQRGENTGELFF
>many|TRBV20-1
CSARGGRARWTEAFF
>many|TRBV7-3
CASSLNDRYEQYF